These 29 T cell receptor beta chains originate from one sample sequenced in a study of blood T cells in healthy people across ages. A second PCR of roughly 7 to 11 cycles used a sample-barcoded 5' primer and a J-beta primer mix. Each CDR3 protein gets one entry after TCRdb re-called the 5' RACE reads with MiXCR. The sample records approximately 800,000 distinct CDR3 sequences, roughly 25% being singletons. These data also featured in a second study, about T cells of mothers and their children.

Sequences were obtained from blood. Receptor source: a boy aged 5-17 years in good health.

V usage is TRBV6-2 or TRBV6-3 and J usage is TRBJ1-2; D unresolved. The germline V gene encodes CDR1 MNHEY and CDR2 SVGEGT. The CDR3 extends over 14 amino acids. Trimming shortened V by 0 bases and J by 6 bases, and 11 bases separated the two germline ends. This chain's CDR3 is CASSYSSWGDGYTF. The CDR3 bases are TGTGCCAGCAGTTACTCGAGTTGGGGAGATGGCTACACCTTC.

The CDR3, as DNA: TGTGCCACTCTGGACAGGTCCCTCTACAATGAGCAGTTCTTC. The encoded protein is CATLDRSLYNEQFF. This rearrangement joins TRBV10-3 to TRBJ2-1, with 7 bases identical to TRBD1. This CDR3 is 14 amino acids long. Looked up from germline, CDR1 is ENHRY and CDR2 is SYGVKD. V trimming: 10 bases; J trimming: 3 bases; junction bases outside the gene matches: 9.

The V gene is TRBV5-1, the J gene TRBJ1-2; 7 positions agree with TRBD1. This CDR3 is 16 amino acids long. The V and J ends lost 2 bases and 4 bases, in that order; junction bases with no gene match: 11. Germline V lookup: CDR1 SGHRS, CDR2 YFSETQ. The CDR3 spells CASSFELGQRIYGYTF. CDR3 in DNA: TGCGCCAGCAGCTTCGAATTGGGACAGCGTATCTATGGCTACACCTTC.

This clonotype was detected a few times. The V gene is TRBV19, the J gene TRBJ2-2; 9 positions agree with TRBD1. From germline, CDR1 is LNHDA and CDR2 SQIVND (reference sequence). The V gene end was trimmed by 5 bases and the J gene end by 6 bases; junction bases not matched to a gene: 4. The CDR3 loop spans 14 amino acids. CDR3 sequence reads: CASSAGTGPGELFF. The CDR3 DNA reads TGTGCCAGTAGTGCCGGGACAGGGCCCGGGGAGCTGTTTTTT. Full variable domain (outside the CDR3, taken from reference TRBV19 and TRBJ2-2): DGGITQSPKYLFRKEGQNVTLSCEQNLNHDAMYWYRQDPGQGLRLIYYSQIVNDFQKGDIAEGYSVSREKKESFPLTVTSAQKNPTAFYLCASSAGTGPGELFFGEGSRLTVL.

V usage is TRBV2 and J usage is TRBJ2-7; 10 positions match TRBD1. The CDR3 length is 15 residues. Germline V gene data show CDR1 as SNHLY and CDR2 as FYNNEI. The ends lost 3 bases at V and 4 bases at J; junction bases unmatched: 6. The CDR3 coding sequence is TGTGCCAGCAGTGACCCGACAGGGGGCAGGTACGAGCAGTACTTC. This gives the protein CASSDPTGGRYEQYF.

This clonotype was seen more than once but under ten times. This chain uses TRBV4-2 with TRBJ2-5; the D gene is possibly TRBD2 (6 bases). Matching the DNA end better, TRBJ2-7 makes the J call doubtful. Per the germline V gene, CDR1 is LGHNA and CDR2 is YNFKEQ. The CDR3 is made up of 14 amino acids. In DNA, the CDR3 is TGTGCCAGCAGCCAAGAGGCTAGCGACTACGAGCAGTACTTC. Its translation: CASSQEASDYEQYF.

This clonotype occurred a few times. CDR3 region: CASSQVGRAGETQYF. The CDR3 DNA reads as TGTGCCAGCAGCCAAGTTGGGAGGGCAGGCGAGACCCAGTACTTC. The chain recombines TRBV4-2 with TRBJ2-1, with 7 bases that match TRBD2. Near its end, the DNA agrees better with TRBJ2-5, so the J call may be wrong. This CDR3 is 15 amino acids long. Per germline, CDR1 LGHNA and CDR2 YNFKEQ.

V is TRBV7-3 and J is TRBJ2-1, with TRBD1 matching 7 bases. V dropped 4 bases and J dropped 1; count of bases not matched to a gene: 4. Germline loops: CDR1 SGHTA, CDR2 FQGTGA. This CDR3 has 15 amino acids. The CDR3 coding sequence is TGTGCCAGCAGCTGGGACAGTACGTCCTACAATGAGCAGTTCTTC. Translation: CASSWDSTSYNEQFF.

The CDR3 bases are TGTGCCAGCAGTTCACCCGGGGGAAGGAAGGCTTTCTTT. Translated, it gives CASSSPGGRKAFF. This chain joins TRBV6-5 and TRBJ1-1; TRBD1 might be the D (5 bases). The ends were cut back, 4 bases at V and 11 bases at J, with 17 bases in the middle. CDR1 and CDR2 from the germline V gene are MNHEY and SVGAGI. This CDR3 has 13 amino acids.

This clonotype was seen only a few times. This chain joins TRBV10-3 and TRBJ1-4; 9 bases are a match to TRBD1. The V gene end was trimmed by 8 bases and the J gene end by 6 bases; junction bases not matched to a gene: 7. CDR1 is ENHRY, CDR2 SYGVKD, per germline. The CDR3 runs 14 residues. The DNA for the CDR3 is TGTGCCATCGGGGGACAGGGAGCGGATGAAAAACTGTTTTTT. Its protein is CAIGGQGADEKLFF.

A few counts support this clonotype. V is TRBV4-3 and J is TRBJ2-3; a weak D match, TRBD1 (5 bases). CDR3 length equals 16 residues. V lost 0 bases, J lost 4 bases, and 14 bases lay in between. Germline V lookup: CDR1 LGHNA, CDR2 YSLEER. This chain's CDR3 is CASSQETGLPSDTQYF. In DNA, the CDR3 is TGCGCCAGCAGCCAAGAAACAGGCCTCCCCTCAGATACGCAGTATTTT.

The chain has TRBV10-3 and TRBJ2-7; D gene unclear. The V and J ends lost 0 bases and 0 bases respectively, with 6 bases between them. The germline V gene encodes CDR1 ENHRY and CDR2 SYGVKD. The CDR3 sequence is 14 residues long. CDR3 loop: CAISESITSYEQYF. The DNA for the CDR3 is TGTGCCATCAGTGAGTCGATAACCTCCTACGAGCAGTACTTC.

This rearrangement joins TRBV5-1 to TRBJ2-1; 7 nucleotides line up with TRBD1. This CDR3 comprises 16 residues. In germline, CDR1 is SGHRS, CDR2 YFSETQ. V trimming: 4 bases; J trimming: 8 bases; junction bases outside the gene matches: 15. In nucleotides, the CDR3 is TGCGCCAGCAGCACCACACCGATAAACAGGGGCGATGAGCAGTTCTTC. Translated: CASSTTPINRGDEQFF. Drawing the rest from reference TRBV5-1 and TRBJ2-1, the complete variable domain is KAGVTQTPRYLIKTRGQQVTLSCSPISGHRSVSWYQQTPGQGLQFLFEYFSETQRNKGNFPGRFSGRQFSNSRSEMNVSTLELGDSALYLCASSTTPINRGDEQFFGPGTRLTVL.

The chain links TRBV7-8 to TRBJ2-3, with D possibly matching TRBD2 (6 bases). This CDR3 is built from 16 residues. Germline lookup yields CDR1 SGHVS and CDR2 FQNEAQ. Trimming took off 1 base at V and 1 base at J, with 12 bases between the two ends. CDR3 DNA sequence: TGTGCCAGCAGCTTAGAGGTCTTAGCGGGCACAGATACGCAGTATTTT. It specifies CASSLEVLAGTDTQYF.

The rearrangement links TRBV11-2 to TRBJ1-4; D is unresolved. V dropped 1 base and J dropped 0 bases, with 12 bases sitting between them. The CDR3 runs to 17 residues. Germline V gene data show CDR1 as SGHAT and CDR2 as FQNNGV. CDR3 loop: CASSLGVAAATNEKLFF. The CDR3 DNA reads TGTGCCAGCAGCTTAGGTGTGGCGGCAGCAACTAATGAAAAACTGTTTTTT. Full variable domain (outside the CDR3, taken from reference TRBV11-2 and TRBJ1-4): EAGVAQSPRYKIIEKRQSVAFWCNPISGHATLYWYQQILGQGPKLLIQFQNNGVVDDSQLPKDRFSAERLKGVDSTLKIQPAKLEDSAVYLCASSLGVAAATNEKLFFGSGTQLSVL.

The CDR3 region has the DNA TGTGCCAGCAGTATCCTATTATACAGGGAACCGGGGAACATTCAGTACTTC. Amino acid sequence: CASSILLYREPGNIQYF. The rearrangement uses TRBV7-9 and TRBJ2-4, with D tentatively TRBD1 (6 bases). There are 17 residues in the CDR3. Germline V gene sequence: CDR1 SEHNR, CDR2 FQNEAQ (reference sequence). Trimming left V 6 bases short and J 7 bases short, with 25 bases between.

The gene calls are TRBV20-1 and TRBJ2-2; TRBD1 might be the D (6 bases). The germline V gene encodes CDR1 DFQATT and CDR2 SNEGSKA (reference sequence). V lost 4 bases and J lost 3, with 15 bases in between. This CDR3 has 15 amino acids. The chain's CDR3 is CSATESDRYTGELFF. For the CDR3, the DNA is TGCAGTGCTACCGAATCGGACAGATACACCGGGGAGCTGTTTTTT.

The V call is TRBV30, the J call TRBJ1-4; D possibly corresponds to TRBD1 (6 bases). The CDR3 sequence is 15 residues long. Germline V lookup: CDR1 GTSNPN, CDR2 SVGIG (reference sequence). Trimming removed 2 bases from V and 0 bases from J, with 10 bases in between. The CDR3 spells CAWSTGWTTNEKLFF. As DNA, the CDR3 is TGTGCCTGGAGTACAGGGTGGACAACTAATGAAAAACTGTTTTTT.

The chain employs TRBV6-1 and TRBJ2-5, with D possibly matching TRBD1 (6 bases). The end of the DNA is better explained by TRBJ2-7, so the J call may be wrong. Germline CDR1 MNHNS, CDR2 SASEGT. This CDR3 spans 16 amino acids. Here the CDR3 DNA reads TGTGCCAGCAGTGACACCGGGACAACCTTCTCCTACGAGCAGTACTTC. Translation: CASSDTGTTFSYEQYF.

The chain links TRBV20-1 to TRBJ2-1, with D maybe TRBD2 (6 bases). With the DNA end fitting TRBJ2-7 better, the J assignment may be wrong. The germline CDR1 and CDR2 sequences are DFQATT and SNEGSKA (reference sequence). This CDR3 contains 14 residues. DNA for the CDR3: TGCAGTGCTAGGAATAGCGGAGGCTCCTACGAGCAGTACTTC. Its translation is CSARNSGGSYEQYF.

This clonotype showed up just a few times. This chain links TRBV6-5 with TRBJ1-2; D gene uncertain. The CDR3 contains 14 residues. Per the germline V gene, CDR1 is MNHEY and CDR2 is SVGAGI. V gave up 0 bases and J gave up 2 bases, with 7 bases separating them. CDR3 protein: CASSYSKGNYGYTF. CDR3 DNA: TGTGCCAGCAGTTACTCGAAAGGGAACTATGGCTACACCTTC.

This chain uses TRBV29-1 with TRBJ2-5; 10 bases are a match to TRBD2. Germline V gene lookup returns CDR1 SQVTM and CDR2 ANQGSEA. There are 14 residues in the CDR3. The V gene end was trimmed by 7 bases and the J gene end by 4 bases; junction bases not matched to a gene: 9. The CDR3: CSGGGLADGETQYF. As DNA, the CDR3 is TGCAGCGGTGGTGGACTAGCGGACGGAGAGACCCAGTACTTC.

V and J are TRBV29-1 and TRBJ1-1; D is unclear. The CDR3 contains 12 residues. V lost 0 bases and J lost 10, with 12 bases in between. Germline V lookup: CDR1 SQVTM, CDR2 ANQGSEA. CDR3 protein: CSVEESEGRAFF. In DNA, the CDR3 is TGCAGCGTTGAAGAGTCTGAAGGTAGAGCTTTCTTT.

V gene TRBV20-1 combines with J gene TRBJ2-7; 8 bases fit TRBD2. Germline V CDR1 and CDR2: DFQATT, SNEGSKA (reference sequence). J was trimmed by 7 bases and V by 6 bases; bases with no gene match: 11. The CDR3 has 13 residues. CDR3 loop: CSAAGLEVGEQYF. The CDR3 DNA reads TGCAGTGCCGCGGGACTAGAAGTGGGGGAGCAGTACTTC.

The rearrangement joins TRBV6-4 to TRBJ2-6, with D hard to call. The CDR3 has 15 residues. V lost 0 bases and J 2 bases, leaving 5 bases between the germline ends. The V gene's germline CDR1 is MRHNA and CDR2 SNTAGT. The CDR3: CASSDSRTGANVLTF. The CDR3 DNA sequence: TGTGCCAGCAGTGACTCGAGGACTGGGGCCAACGTCCTGACTTTC.

This rearrangement joins TRBV11-2 to TRBJ2-2; TRBD2 matches 9 bases. Germline CDR1 SGHAT, CDR2 FQNNGV. Trimming at V came to 6 bases and at J to 5 bases, leaving 10 bases not matched to a gene. The CDR3 spans 16 residues. The CDR3 sequence: CASRPNSGRRTGELFF. The CDR3 nucleotides are TGTGCCAGCAGACCTAATAGCGGGAGAAGGACCGGGGAGCTGTTTTTT.

This sequence joins TRBV6-2 or TRBV6-3 and TRBJ1-5; 8 bases map to TRBD1. V shed 5 bases, J shed 7 bases, and the junction held 13 bases outside the gene matches. Germline-derived CDR1 and CDR2 are MNHEY and SVGEGT. The CDR3 is 16 residues long. DNA for the CDR3: TGTGCCAGCAGTCCAGCCCAGGGGGCAGGTCGGCAGCCCCAGCATTTT. Residues: CASSPAQGAGRQPQHF.

The J gene is TRBJ2-7, the V gene TRBV5-1; TRBD1 matches 9 bases. The junction had 13 bases not matched to a gene; V was cut back by 4 bases and J by 5 bases. The CDR3 runs 16 residues. Germline V CDR1 and CDR2: SGHRS, YFSETQ. In DNA form, the CDR3 reads TGCGCCAGCAGCCTATACACAGGGGGCGCTCCCAACGAGCAGTACTTC. Protein product: CASSLYTGGAPNEQYF.

The CDR3 is CASSPAEVAANTGELFF. DNA for the CDR3: TGCGCCAGCAGCCCGGCTGAGGTAGCGGCGAACACCGGGGAGCTGTTTTTT. The V call is TRBV4-1, the J call TRBJ2-2; TRBD2 might be the D (6 bases). V was trimmed by 4 bases and J by 0 bases, leaving 15 bases between them. Germline V lookup: CDR1 MGHRA, CDR2 YSYEKL. The CDR3 loop spans 17 amino acids.